This T cell receptor beta chain was retrieved from a study of cytomegalovirus exposure and HLA in healthy donors. With regard to this clone: The antigen remains unidentified.

Study-level findings and limits: Later analysis identified about 17,000 TCR beta sequences associated with HLA alleles, using a false discovery rate threshold of 0.05.

Among the donors, all were healthy bone marrow donors. V gave up 11 bases and J gave up 0 bases, with 18 bases separating them. This CDR3 is 15 amino acids long. Germline values: CDR1 MDHEN, CDR2 SYDVKM. Use of 60 Vbeta and 13 Jbeta primers characterized the PCR. Some clones are missing from TCRdb's copy, which holds only in-frame ones; the method was immunoSEQ multiplex PCR. The sample gives about 79,000 clones, over 70% of which show up once; roughly 9.1% is in the top ten. The specimen was PBMCs. The V call is TRBV28, the J call TRBJ2-3, with a possible D match to TRBD2 (5 bases). The sequence was obtained from a man in his forties in good health and CMV-seropositive. The DNA of the CDR3 is TGTGCCGGCTCCCGTGGAGGACCAAGCACAGATACGCAGTATTTT. It specifies CAGSRGGPSTDTQYF.